The clone carrying this T cell receptor beta chain was found many times. The data originate from a study of T-cell reconstitution after alpha-beta-depleted transplantation in children. The V and J ends lost 4 bases and 0 bases respectively, with 14 bases between them. The CDR3 covers 16 residues. Germline CDR1 is MDHEN and CDR2 is SYDVKM. This sample's TCRbeta library carried unique molecular identifier barcodes. TCRdb used MiXCR to reprocess the PCR reads, holding one entry per CDR3 protein. The sample holds about 110,000 distinct CDR3 sequences; almost 6.5% are singletons and the top ten take about 23%.

This chain joins TRBV28 and TRBJ2-3, with D perhaps given as TRBD1 or TRBD2 (6 bases each). This receptor was obtained from a male patient aged 2-15 years who had a stem cell transplant for acute lymphoblastic leukemia, so the T cells may come from the graft donor. The starting material was PBMCs, mostly from graft donor cells, obtained 360 days after TCRalphabeta/CD19-depleted stem cell transplant. CDR3 residues: CASSSLGGHSTDTQYF. In DNA, the CDR3 is TGTGCCAGCAGTTCCTTAGGGGGGCACAGCACAGATACGCAGTATTTT.